These T cell receptor beta chains were read from a single sample in a study of blood T cell repertoires in COVID-19. Using immunoSEQ multiplex PCR, the repertoire was profiled, and TCRdb retains in-frame clones only, with some absent. The sample gives some 290,000 clones, 86% of which show up once; roughly 4% is in the top ten. The sequenced material came from peripheral blood. The receptors stem from a man aged 18 to 35 with active or convalescent COVID-19. Each CDR3 is given with its conserved first and last residue. The D gene is left open where the match is weak. Where a row states a size, it is once, few, many or the class of an expanded clone; other rows omit it.

D,size,V,J,CDR3,DNA
-,once,TRBV6-5,TRBJ2-5,CASSQWTLETQYF,TGTGCCAGCAGCCAGTGGACTCTGGAGACCCAGTACTTC
TRBD2,-,TRBV11-2,TRBJ2-1,CAGSFVGTSGYNEQFF,TGTGCCGGCAGCTTTGTTGGGACTAGCGGATACAATGAGCAGTTCTTC
-,-,TRBV5-1,TRBJ1-1,CASSLSRATEAFF,TGCGCCAGCAGCTTGAGCAGGGCTACTGAAGCTTTCTTT
TRBD1,few,TRBV9,TRBJ2-2,CASSVTGTGYLNGELFF,TGTGCCAGCAGCGTGACCGGGACAGGGTATTTGAACGGGGAGCTGTTTTTT
TRBD1,-,TRBV27,TRBJ2-7,CASSSLSNRGEQYF,TGTGCCAGCAGTTCCCTCTCCAACAGGGGCGAGCAGTACTTC
-,-,TRBV7-3,TRBJ1-6,CGLSRRANNSPLHF,TGTGGCCTCAGTCGGAGGGCCAATAATTCACCCCTCCACTTT
-,once,TRBV3-1/TRBV3-2,TRBJ1-1,CASSQDLAGTEAFF,TGTGCCAGCAGCCAAGATCTAGCGGGCACTGAAGCTTTCTTT
TRBD1,-,TRBV10-1,TRBJ2-7,CASSTGQGYEQYF,TGCGCCAGCAGTACCGGACAGGGATACGAGCAGTACTTC
TRBD1,few,TRBV2,TRBJ2-7,CASSPGQGEQYF,TGTGCCAGCAGTCCTGGACAGGGCGAGCAGTACTTC
TRBD1,-,TRBV19,TRBJ2-7,CASSVDRVSVQYF,TGTGCCAGTAGTGTTGACAGGGTTTCTGTGCAGTACTTC
TRBD2,-,TRBV30,TRBJ2-5,CASGTYETQYF,TGTGCCAGCGGGACTTATGAGACCCAGTACTTC
-,once,TRBV28,TRBJ1-1,CASLSTSNTEAFF,TGTGCCAGCTTATCTACGTCGAACACTGAAGCTTTCTTT
-,-,TRBV5-1,TRBJ2-7,CASSLFSLTDPSYEQYF,TGCGCCAGCAGCTTGTTCTCCTTGACAGACCCCTCCTACGAGCAGTACTTC
-,-,TRBV2,TRBJ1-3,CASSPSGGAGNTIYF,TGTGCCAGCAGTCCGTCCGGAGGCGCTGGAAACACCATATATTTT
TRBD1,many,TRBV6-5,TRBJ1-4,CASRPQGDANEKLFF,TGTGCCAGCAGGCCTCAGGGGGATGCTAATGAAAAACTGTTTTTT
TRBD1,many,TRBV28,TRBJ1-6,CASRLGQGLSPLHF,TGTGCCAGCAGGTTGGGACAGGGGTTGTCACCCCTCCACTTT
TRBD2,-,TRBV5-6,TRBJ2-7,CASSSQRESSYEQYF,TGTGCCAGCAGCTCCCAGCGGGAGAGCTCCTACGAGCAGTACTTC
-,-,TRBV7-9,TRBJ1-6,CASSSGTRGSPLHF,TGTGCCAGCAGCTCCGGGACAAGAGGTTCACCCCTCCACTTT
-,-,TRBV27,TRBJ2-5,CASSLAAAETQYF,TGTGCCAGCAGTCTGGCGGCGGCAGAGACCCAGTACTTC
-,-,TRBV11-1,TRBJ2-5,CASSYQQRGGTQYF,TGTGCCAGCAGCTATCAACAGAGAGGGGGGACCCAGTACTTC
-,-,TRBV6-1,TRBJ1-4,CASSARPRRTNEKLFF,TGTGCCAGCAGTGCCCGCCCGAGGAGAACTAATGAAAAACTGTTTTTT
-,-,TRBV30,TRBJ1-5,CAWSRGGFQPQHF,TGTGCCTGGAGTAGGGGGGGGTTTCAGCCCCAGCATTTT
TRBD1,-,TRBV2,TRBJ1-5,CASSGQGQGREPQHF,TGTGCCAGCAGTGGGCAGGGACAGGGAAGGGAGCCCCAGCATTTT
-,-,TRBV6-2/TRBV6-3,TRBJ1-5,CASSYHPDRTRRAQHF,TGTGCCAGCAGTTACCATCCGGACAGAACCCGGCGGGCCCAGCATTTT
-,-,TRBV14,TRBJ1-3,CASSRGSTTFSGNTIYF,TGTGCCAGCAGCCGAGGGAGTACTACTTTCTCTGGAAACACCATATATTTT
-,many,TRBV7-3,TRBJ1-5,CASSLGQGQPQHF,TGTGCCAGCAGCTTAGGGCAGGGACAGCCCCAGCATTTT
-,few,TRBV7-7,TRBJ2-1,CASGRGRGDEQFF,TGTGCTTCTGGGCGGGGTCGGGGCGATGAGCAGTTCTTC
-,-,TRBV27,TRBJ1-2,CASSNRVDYGYTF,TGTGCCAGCAGTAACAGGGTTGACTATGGCTACACCTTC
-,-,TRBV7-6,TRBJ1-1,CASSSEPGHNTEAFF,TGTGCCAGCAGCTCCGAGCCGGGACATAATACTGAAGCTTTCTTT
-,-,TRBV7-9,TRBJ1-4,CASRGEGYEKLFF,TGTGCCAGCAGAGGGGAGGGATATGAAAAACTGTTTTTT
-,-,TRBV5-4,TRBJ2-5,CASSPLPLETQYF,TGTGCCAGCAGCCCCCTCCCCCTAGAGACCCAGTACTTC
-,-,TRBV3-1/TRBV3-2,TRBJ2-5,CASSPSTNSGQETQYF,TGTGCCAGCAGCCCGTCCACAAATAGCGGCCAAGAGACCCAGTACTTC
TRBD2,-,TRBV12-5,TRBJ2-2,CASGFGGENTGELFF,TGTGCTAGTGGTTTTGGGGGGGAAAACACCGGGGAGCTGTTTTTT